Shown below are 26 T cell receptor beta chains from a single sample sequenced in a study of human versus mouse CDR3 diversity and MHC coevolution. Sequenced by immunoSEQ multiplex PCR; TCRdb stores in-frame clones only, minus some. This table holds fewer than 100,000 clones, 90% to 95% found once. The sample consisted of naive CD4+ T cells from blood. The subset here: CD45RO-negative CD62L-positive naive CD4 T cells. Receptor source: a person between 25 and 70 years old in good health.

The chain couples TRBV11-3 to TRBJ2-2; TRBD1 aligns across 7 bases. Germline CDR1 reads SGHNT; CDR2 reads YENEEA. This CDR3 contains 16 residues. With 4 bases clipped from V and 4 bases from J, the junction kept 9 bases outside the gene matches. The CDR3 bases are TGTGCCAGCAGCTCCTTTCGACAGGGAAGCACCGGGGAGCTGTTTTTT. It translates to CASSSFRQGSTGELFF.

The DNA for the CDR3 is TGTGCCAGCAGCTTAGATGAGTGGGAGGCCAAAAACATTCAGTACTTC. Amino acids: CASSLDEWEAKNIQYF. This rearrangement joins TRBV7-9 to TRBJ2-4; possibly TRBD2 for D (5 bases). Trimming stripped 1 base from V and 1 base from J, with 11 bases between. The CDR3 totals 16 residues. In germline, CDR1 is SEHNR, CDR2 FQNEAQ (reference sequence).

The CDR3 DNA reads TGTGCCAGCAGCGCCGGGGGTTTCAGCTCCTACAATGAGCAGTTCTTC. It is translated as CASSAGGFSSYNEQFF. V is TRBV9 and J is TRBJ2-1, with D perhaps matching TRBD2 (6 bases). The germline gives CDR1 SGDLS, CDR2 YYNGEE. Between the trimmed V and J ends, which lost 3 bases and 0 bases, there was a span of 13 bases. This CDR3 contains 16 residues. Looking up the rest from reference TRBV9 and TRBJ2-1 gives the full variable domain: DSGVTQTPKHLITATGQRVTLRCSPRSGDLSVYWYQQSLDQGLQFLIQYYNGEERAKGNILERFSAQQFPDLHSELNLSSLELGDSALYFCASSAGGFSSYNEQFFGPGTRLTVL.

This sequence joins TRBV9 and TRBJ1-5, with D uncertain. Trimming took 4 bases from V and 6 from J, leaving 14 bases between them. The germline CDR1 and CDR2 sequences are SGDLS and YYNGEE. CDR3 length: 14 amino acids. In DNA form, the CDR3 reads TGTGCCAGCAGCTCATCCCAGGCCGGTCAGCCCCAGCATTTT. Translation gives CASSSSQAGQPQHF. The variable domain in full, completed from reference TRBV9 and TRBJ1-5, reads DSGVTQTPKHLITATGQRVTLRCSPRSGDLSVYWYQQSLDQGLQFLIQYYNGEERAKGNILERFSAQQFPDLHSELNLSSLELGDSALYFCASSSSQAGQPQHFGDGTRLSIL.

The chain has TRBV15 and TRBJ2-1, with TRBD2 identical over 8 bases. CDR1 and CDR2 from the germline V gene are LNHNV and YYDKDF (reference sequence). The V segment lost 1 base and the J segment 2 bases; nucleotides outside the gene matches: 7. The CDR3 spans 17 residues. The chain's CDR3 is CATSRVVPGRAYNEQFF. CDR3 DNA sequence: TGTGCCACCAGCAGAGTGGTCCCCGGGAGGGCCTACAATGAGCAGTTCTTC.

The chain has TRBV7-2 and TRBJ1-2; maybe TRBD1 (6 bases). The V end lost 4 bases, the J end lost 8 bases, and 11 bases lay between the germline ends. The CDR3 covers 12 residues. Germline CDR1 and CDR2: SGHTA and FQGNSA. The CDR3 is CASSSYRAGYTF. The CDR3 DNA sequence: TGTGCCAGCAGCTCGTACAGGGCAGGCTACACCTTC.

The chain joins TRBV27 to TRBJ1-1; D is unresolved. V gave up 1 base and J gave up 11 bases, with 20 bases separating them. This CDR3 has 15 amino acids. The V gene's germline CDR1 is MNHEY and CDR2 SMNVEV (reference sequence). CDR3 residues: CASSLLVGSASGAFF. The CDR3 nucleotides read TGTGCCAGCAGTTTATTAGTCGGTTCCGCCAGCGGGGCTTTCTTT.

CDR3 in amino acids: CASSRVPYEQYF. CDR3 coding DNA: TGTGCCAGCAGCCGAGTTCCCTACGAGCAGTACTTC. The rearrangement joins TRBV7-2 to TRBJ2-7; D is unclear. V was trimmed by 5 bases and J by 2 bases, leaving 7 bases between them. This CDR3 contains 12 residues. Germline assignment: CDR1 SGHTA and CDR2 FQGNSA.

This clone has just one count. This chain joins TRBV7-3 and TRBJ1-1; 8 bases map to TRBD1. Per germline, CDR1 SGHTA and CDR2 FQGTGA. V lost 4 bases, J lost 5 bases, and 3 bases stayed unmatched. CDR3 length: 13 amino acids. The CDR3 coding sequence is TGTGCCAGCAGCTCTCAGGGGGCGACTGAAGCTTTCTTT. Residues: CASSSQGATEAFF.

V and J are TRBV30 and TRBJ2-5; 14 nucleotides line up with TRBD2. V was clipped by 8 bases and J by 4 bases; unmatched bases: 9. Germline V gene lookup returns CDR1 GTSNPN and CDR2 SVGIG (reference sequence). The CDR3 length is 15 residues. This CDR3 reads CAGGGLAGVGETQYF. The CDR3 DNA follows: TGTGCCGGGGGGGGACTAGCGGGAGTCGGAGAGACCCAGTACTTC.

The V and J genes are TRBV9 and TRBJ2-7; D ambiguous. Germline-derived CDR1 and CDR2 are SGDLS and YYNGEE. Trimming stripped 2 bases from V and 6 bases from J, with 12 bases between. This CDR3 is built from 13 residues. CDR3 protein: CASSVRDNVEQYF. The CDR3 bases are TGTGCCAGCAGCGTGCGAGATAATGTCGAGCAGTACTTC.

This clone was detected once. V is TRBV11-3 and J is TRBJ2-5; no firm D call. The V gene's germline CDR1 is SGHNT and CDR2 YENEEA. Trimming took 1 base from V and 11 from J, leaving 14 bases between them. The CDR3 consists of 13 residues. CDR3 amino acids: CASSLVLSGEQYF. CDR3 in DNA: TGTGCCAGCAGCTTAGTCCTCTCGGGTGAGCAGTACTTC.

This sequence joins TRBV18 and TRBJ2-5, with 7 nucleotides matching TRBD2. Germline V gene sequence: CDR1 KGHSH, CDR2 LQKENI. The CDR3 extends over 16 amino acids. The V and J ends lost 3 bases and 5 bases, in that order; junction bases with no gene match: 12. The CDR3 DNA reads as TGTGCCAGCTCACCTCCTTTCAGCGGGATCGGGGAGACCCAGTACTTC. Translation gives CASSPPFSGIGETQYF.

The V and J genes are TRBV10-2 and TRBJ2-5; 9 bases line up with TRBD1. V dropped 4 bases and J dropped 11; count of bases not matched to a gene: 14. The germline CDR1 and CDR2 sequences are WSHSY and SAAADI. The CDR3 loop spans 15 amino acids. The DNA for the CDR3 is TGCGCCAGCAGTGCTTCGACAGGGGGGCTTGGGGAGCAGTACTTC. Its translation is CASSASTGGLGEQYF.

In this sample, this clone turned up once. This sequence joins TRBV6-6 and TRBJ2-1, with D possibly matching TRBD2 (7 bases). Trimming removed 5 bases from V and 7 bases from J, with 18 bases in between. The CDR3 is 15 residues long. The germline V gene has CDR1 MNHNY and CDR2 SVGAGI (reference sequence). The CDR3 region is CASSAEGGPLNEQFF. The DNA of the CDR3 is TGTGCCAGCAGTGCGGAGGGGGGGCCTCTGAATGAGCAGTTCTTC.

This chain links TRBV6-1 with TRBJ2-7, with 7 bases aligning to TRBD2. The V gene's germline CDR1 is MNHNS and CDR2 SASEGT. The V segment lost 5 bases and the J segment 6 bases; nucleotides outside the gene matches: 4. This CDR3 region has 12 residues. The CDR3 sequence is CASSWGGTEQYF. In DNA form, the CDR3 reads TGTGCCAGCAGTTGGGGAGGGACCGAGCAGTACTTC.

The chain joins TRBV18 to TRBJ2-7; TRBD2 matches 7 bases. This CDR3 region has 13 residues. Germline CDR1 and CDR2: KGHSH and LQKENI. Germline trimming cut 4 bases from V and 4 bases from J; bases unmatched to any gene: 4. The CDR3 DNA reads TGTGCCAGCTCACTGGGGGAGGGTTACGAGCAGTACTTC. It is translated as CASSLGEGYEQYF.

The chain recombines TRBV6-5 with TRBJ1-4; tentative D call: TRBD1 (6 bases). Germline V gene lookup returns CDR1 MNHEY and CDR2 SVGAGI. The CDR3 spans 14 residues. The V end lost 8 bases, the J end lost 3 bases, and 13 bases lay between the germline ends. CDR3: CASARDTSNEKLFF. The CDR3 DNA is TGTGCCAGCGCCCGGGACACCTCTAATGAAAAACTGTTTTTT.

The rearrangement links TRBV18 to TRBJ1-2; TRBD1 aligns across 9 bases. This CDR3 comprises 13 residues. The trim removed 8 bases at V and 4 bases at J, leaving 5 bases unmatched. Per the germline V gene, CDR1 is KGHSH and CDR2 is LQKENI. The DNA of the CDR3 is TGTGCCAGCACCCGACAGGGGGTCTATGGCTACACCTTC. Protein product: CASTRQGVYGYTF.

The chain carries TRBV29-1 and TRBJ2-5; possibly TRBD2 for D (5 bases). The CDR3 has 13 residues. Germline loops: CDR1 SQVTM, CDR2 ANQGSEA. V was pared by 6 bases and J by 1 base, with 12 bases between. The CDR3, as DNA: TGCAGCGTGAGGGAACAGCTCCAAGAGACCCAGTACTTC. Encoded protein: CSVREQLQETQYF.

The V and J genes are TRBV5-5 and TRBJ1-2; maybe TRBD1 (5 bases). This CDR3 comprises 14 residues. V was clipped by 4 bases and J by 0 bases, with 10 bases between them. CDR1 is SGHKS and CDR2 is YYEKEE in the germline V gene (reference sequence). CDR3 sequence: CASSRQFPNYGYTF. In DNA, the CDR3 is TGTGCCAGCAGCCGACAGTTCCCTAACTATGGCTACACCTTC. The full variable domain, with the rest looked up from reference TRBV5-5 and TRBJ1-2, is DAGVTQSPTHLIKTRGQQVTLRCSPISGHKSVSWYQQVLGQGPQFIFQYYEKEERGRGNFPDRFSARQFPNYSSELNVNALLLGDSALYLCASSRQFPNYGYTFGSGTRLTVV.

The V and J genes are TRBV9 and TRBJ1-2, with TRBD1 as a possible D gene (6 bases). The V gene's germline CDR1 is SGDLS and CDR2 YYNGEE. The germline V and J ends were trimmed by 0 bases and 8 bases, with 14 bases remaining between them. This CDR3 region has 14 residues. DNA of the CDR3: TGTGCCAGCAGCGTAGCTCAGGGGAAGGGAGGCTACACCTTC. Amino acids: CASSVAQGKGGYTF.

The chain joins TRBV4-1 to TRBJ1-5, with a weak D call TRBD1 (5 bases). Trimming cost V 1 base and J 6 bases, with 13 bases left between them. The germline gives CDR1 MGHRA, CDR2 YSYEKL. CDR3 length equals 15 residues. CDR3 amino acids: CASSQAGQGGQPQHF. CDR3 coding DNA: TGCGCCAGCAGCCAAGCAGGTCAGGGAGGTCAGCCCCAGCATTTT.

The chain's CDR3 is CASSPNREETQYF. CDR3 nucleotides: TGTGCCAGCAGCCCAAACCGGGAAGAGACCCAGTACTTC. The chain has TRBV7-2 and TRBJ2-5, with D unresolved. There are 13 residues in the CDR3. CDR1 is SGHTA, CDR2 FQGNSA, per germline. V dropped 5 bases and J dropped 3 bases, with 10 bases sitting between them.

The chain is built from TRBV6-6 and TRBJ1-3; D not certain. Per germline, CDR1 MNHNY and CDR2 SVGAGI (reference sequence). Deletions cut 6 bases from V and 1 base from J, with 10 bases between. The length of the CDR3 is 14 residues. The CDR3 DNA is TGTGCCAGCAGCGGCGGACTGTCTGGAAACACCATATATTTT. Protein: CASSGGLSGNTIYF.

V usage is TRBV19 and J usage is TRBJ2-5; 10 nucleotides align to TRBD1. The J call may be wrong; the DNA end is better matched by TRBJ2-7. CDR1 and CDR2 from the germline V gene are LNHDA and SQIVND (reference sequence). This CDR3 has 16 residues. The CDR3 sequence is CASSGGRPGQGYEQYF. The CDR3 DNA reads TGTGCCAGTAGTGGGGGTCGACCGGGACAGGGGTACGAGCAGTACTTC.